A selection of T cell receptor beta chains follows, all from one sample in a study of T-cell reconstitution after alpha-beta-depleted transplantation in children. TCRdb re-derived calls from the PCR reads in MiXCR, one entry per CDR3 protein. The repertoire has 780,000 or so distinct CDR3 sequences, roughly 15% of them found once; the top ten carry approximately 5%. The material sequenced was PBMCs, mostly from graft donor cells, taken 360 days after TCRalphabeta/CD19-depleted stem cell transplant. These receptors were taken from a male patient between 10 and 17 years old who had a stem cell transplant for acute lymphoblastic leukemia, so the T cells may come from the graft donor. CDR3s include the opening cysteine and the closing phenylalanine or tryptophan. Each record gives: J gene, clone size, D gene, V gene, CDR3 DNA, CDR3 protein. A D gene is named only where the DNA matches it firmly. A row's size may be missing; if present it is once, few, many or a size class.

>TRBJ2-3|few|.|TRBV20-1
TGCAGTGCTAGACCCCGTTCTAGTAGGGGCGATACGCAGTATTTT
CSARPRSSRGDTQYF
>TRBJ2-1|few|.|TRBV9
TGTGCCAGCAGCGTCCTCAGGGGGAGGTACAATGAGCAGTTCTTC
CASSVLRGRYNEQFF
>TRBJ2-7|many|.|TRBV27
TGTGCCAGCAGTTTCAACCCGGGCCCTTTCTACGAGCAGTACTTC
CASSFNPGPFYEQYF
>TRBJ1-1|many|.|TRBV5-1
TGCGCCAGCAGCTTAGCGGCAGGGCTTTATGAAGCTTTCTTT
CASSLAAGLYEAFF
>TRBJ2-5|.|TRBD1|TRBV11-1
TGTGCCAGCGGCAACGACAGGGGGCAAATTGTAAACCAAGAGACCCAGTACTTC
CASGNDRGQIVNQETQYF
>TRBJ2-7|few|.|TRBV4-1
TGCGCCAGCAGCCAAGAGTGGGTCCCGGGACTCGGCAATTACGAGCAGTACTTC
CASSQEWVPGLGNYEQYF
>TRBJ2-5|.|.|TRBV10-3
TGTGCCATCAGTGATTTGGAGACCCAGTACTTC
CAISDLETQYF
>TRBJ1-3|few|.|TRBV5-1
TGCGCCAGCAGCCCCGGGGGGCAAACTGGAAACACCATATATTTT
CASSPGGQTGNTIYF
>TRBJ2-5|.|TRBD1|TRBV5-1
TGCGCCAGCAGCTTGGCACAGGGGTGGGAGACCCAGTACTTC
CASSLAQGWETQYF
>TRBJ1-4|.|TRBD1|TRBV6-1
TGTGCCAGCCAGGGGGACCGCCATAATGAAAAACTGTTTTTT
CASQGDRHNEKLFF
>TRBJ2-7|few|TRBD2|TRBV5-1
TGCGCCAGCAGCTCGCCCCGGACTAGCGGGAGGTGGGGCTCCTACGAGCAGTACTTC
CASSSPRTSGRWGSYEQYF
>TRBJ2-7|once|TRBD2|TRBV2
TGTGCCAGCTGTCCCGGCTGGCTAGCGGGAGGGGGGACCTACGAGCAGTACTTC
CASCPGWLAGGGTYEQYF
>TRBJ2-7|few|.|TRBV30
TGTGCCTGGAGTGGCAGCGGCTCCTACGAGCAGTACTTC
CAWSGSGSYEQYF
>TRBJ2-1|few|TRBD2|TRBV7-3
TGTGCCAGCAGCTTAACGGAGGGACTAGCGGACAATGAGCAGTTCTTC
CASSLTEGLADNEQFF
>TRBJ2-1|.|.|TRBV5-1
TGCGCCAGTACAAATAGACTGGGGTCCTACAATGAGCAGTTCTTC
CASTNRLGSYNEQFF
>TRBJ2-5|.|.|TRBV19
TGTGCCAGTAAGGGGGGGGTCAGGGAGACCCAGTACTTC
CASKGGVRETQYF
>TRBJ2-6|few|.|TRBV29-1
TGCAGCGTTGGGGAGACTGGGGCCAACGTCCTGACTTTC
CSVGETGANVLTF
>TRBJ2-5|.|TRBD2|TRBV7-6
TGTGCCAGCACCCTTTTAGCGGGAGGGCCTGTCGAGACCCAGTACTTC
CASTLLAGGPVETQYF
>TRBJ1-2|few|.|TRBV9
TGTGCCAGCAGCGTAGCTGAGGGTGGCTACACCTTC
CASSVAEGGYTF
>TRBJ2-2|.|TRBD1|TRBV9
TGTGCCAGCAGCGTACGACAGGGGGCTATTATTAACACCGGGGAGCTGTTTTTT
CASSVRQGAIINTGELFF
>TRBJ1-2|.|.|TRBV20-1
TGCAGTGTCGGGCGAGGGGGACGGTTCGCTAACGGCTACACCTTC
CSVGRGGRFANGYTF
>TRBJ1-1|.|.|TRBV12-3/TRBV12-4
TGTGCCAGCAGTCTCAGCCGGGACTTGGAGGCTTTCTTT
CASSLSRDLEAFF
>TRBJ2-3|few|.|TRBV9
TGTGCCAGCAGCGATGCCCTTAGCACAGATACGCAGTATTTT
CASSDALSTDTQYF
>TRBJ2-7|.|TRBD1|TRBV7-8
TGTGCCAGCAGCTTAGTAGCGGACAGGGCCTACGAGCAGTACTTC
CASSLVADRAYEQYF
>TRBJ2-7|many|TRBD2|TRBV20-1
TGCAGTGCTAGAGATAGCGGGAGGGCCACCTACGAGCAGTACTTC
CSARDSGRATYEQYF
>TRBJ1-2|many|TRBD1|TRBV4-1
TGCGCCAGCAGCCACAGGACAGGGACTTATGGCTACACCTTC
CASSHRTGTYGYTF
>TRBJ1-1|.|.|TRBV15
TGTGCCACCAGCAGAGATCCCCGATCGATAACTGAAGCTTTCTTT
CATSRDPRSITEAFF
>TRBJ1-1|many|.|TRBV29-1
TGCAGCGTTTTCGACATCATGAACACTGAAGCTTTCTTT
CSVFDIMNTEAFF
>TRBJ1-1|few|TRBD1|TRBV29-1
TGCAGCGTCCGGACAGGGGGCAGAGGACGGAACACTGAAGCTTTCTTT
CSVRTGGRGRNTEAFF
>TRBJ2-7|few|TRBD2|TRBV19
TGTGCCGCGGGCGCATCTAGCGGGGCCTACGAGCAGTACTTC
CAAGASSGAYEQYF
>TRBJ2-1|few|.|TRBV2
TGTGCCAGCAGTGAAGGGGGCCAACTCACCTACAATGAGCAGTTCTTC
CASSEGGQLTYNEQFF
>TRBJ2-6|.|.|TRBV6-1
TGTGCCAGCAGTGCGGACGGTGCCTACTCTGGGGCCAACGTCCTGACTTTC
CASSADGAYSGANVLTF
>TRBJ2-1|.|TRBD2|TRBV11-2
TGTGCCAGCAGCTTCCGGGACTACATCGAGAATGAGCAGTTCTTC
CASSFRDYIENEQFF
>TRBJ2-7|many|.|TRBV2
TGTGCCAGCAGTGAACCCTACGAGCAGTACTTC
CASSEPYEQYF
>TRBJ1-1|few|.|TRBV4-1
TGCGCCAGCAGCCGGCGAGTGGGAGAGAGGAACACTGAAGCTTTCTTT
CASSRRVGERNTEAFF
>TRBJ1-1|few|.|TRBV7-2
TGTGCCAGCAGCCCCTGGGAGATCACTGAAGCTTTCTTT
CASSPWEITEAFF
>TRBJ2-7|.|.|TRBV7-6
TGTGCCAGCAGCCCCCACCCAGAGGCGGGAAGCAACGAGCAGTACTTC
CASSPHPEAGSNEQYF
>TRBJ2-2|.|.|TRBV24-1
TGTGCCACCAGTGATGTCGGGAGCACCGGGGAGCTGTTTTTT
CATSDVGSTGELFF
>TRBJ2-2|few|TRBD1|TRBV6-1
TGTGCCAGCAGTACCGGGACAGGGTACACCGGGGAGCTGTTTTTT
CASSTGTGYTGELFF
>TRBJ1-1|few|.|TRBV18
TGTGCCAGCTCACCCTCCGAGAGGGGGAAAATGAACACTGAAGCTTTCTTT
CASSPSERGKMNTEAFF
>TRBJ2-7|.|.|TRBV29-1
TGCAGCGTTGAAGATGGTCAGCTGTACGAGCAGTACTTC
CSVEDGQLYEQYF
>TRBJ1-4|few|.|TRBV5-5
TGTGCCAGCAGTCGTACACCGCCAGTCGGGTGGAATGAAAAACTGTTTTTT
CASSRTPPVGWNEKLFF
>TRBJ2-7|few|.|TRBV12-3/TRBV12-4
TGTGCCAGCAGTTTTACCCTCAGGGAGCAGTACTTC
CASSFTLREQYF
>TRBJ2-5|few|TRBD1|TRBV5-1
TGCGCCAGCAGCGAGGACAGGGTGGAAGAGACCCAGTACTTC
CASSEDRVEETQYF
>TRBJ2-3|.|.|TRBV12-3/TRBV12-4
TGTGCCAGCAGTTTACTCTATGTCCTTGGAGATACGCAGTATTTT
CASSLLYVLGDTQYF
>TRBJ2-7|few|.|TRBV7-9
TGTGCCAGCAGCTTTTTATGGACAGCCAAAACCTACGAGCAGTACTTC
CASSFLWTAKTYEQYF